Shown below are 9 T cell receptor beta chains from a single sample sequenced in a study of CD4 T cells in relation to SARS-CoV-2 and coronaviruses. The method was immunoSEQ multiplex PCR; TCRdb's version includes in-frame clones alone and lacks a portion of them. The profile shows about 22,000 clones, 72% of them singletons. No cognate antigen is known for these TCRs. CD4+ T cells from unexposed donors were obtained before the COVID-19 pandemic (2011-2018). The cells were cultured for about ten days before CD4+ T cells were isolated. Sequencing was performed on CD4+ T cells from PBMCs, cultured in vitro. All receptors derive from a human donor in good health.

The rearrangement links TRBV6-5 to TRBJ2-3, with no clear D. V dropped 6 bases and J dropped 2 bases, with 9 bases sitting between them. This CDR3 is 13 amino acids long. CDR1 and CDR2 from the germline V gene are MNHEY and SVGAGI. CDR3 nucleotides: TGTGCCAGCAGACCCTCCTACACAGATACGCAGTATTTT. Translated, it gives CASRPSYTDTQYF.

The J gene is TRBJ2-5, the V gene TRBV7-2, with no clear D. CDR3 length: 13 amino acids. Germline V CDR1 and CDR2: SGHTA, FQGNSA. The ends were cut back, 4 bases at V and 3 bases at J, with 9 bases in the middle. The chain's CDR3 is CASSSPVKETQYF. CDR3 sequence (DNA): TGTGCCAGCAGCTCTCCAGTAAAAGAGACCCAGTACTTC.

The chain recombines TRBV5-1 with TRBJ2-3; D not resolved. This CDR3 is built from 12 residues. From germline, CDR1 is SGHRS and CDR2 YFSETQ. Trimming removed 3 bases at V and 4 bases at J, with 6 bases between. CDR3 in amino acids: CASSYSADTQYF. The CDR3 nucleotides are TGCGCCAGCAGCTACTCCGCAGATACGCAGTATTTT.

This rearrangement joins TRBV12-5 to TRBJ1-1; 7 nucleotides agree with TRBD1. CDR3 length: 17 residues. Germline CDR1 LGHNT, CDR2 FRNRAP. After removal of 6 bases from V and 5 bases from J, the junction contained 18 bases not matched to a gene. CDR3 DNA sequence: TGTGCTAGTGGCCTAGGCAAAAAGGGGGCAATGGAAACTGAAGCTTTCTTT. It is translated as CASGLGKKGAMETEAFF.

The V and J genes are TRBV25-1 and TRBJ2-3, with 11 nucleotides matching TRBD1. This CDR3 contains 14 residues. After removal of 6 bases from V and 4 bases from J, the junction contained 3 bases not matched to a gene. The V gene's germline CDR1 is MGHDK and CDR2 SYGVNS. For the CDR3, the DNA is TGTGCCAGCAGGGGGACAGGGGGTTCAGATACGCAGTATTTT. Its protein product is CASRGTGGSDTQYF.

This chain joins TRBV29-1 and TRBJ2-3; D possibly corresponds to TRBD2 (6 bases). Trimming stripped 4 bases from V and 8 bases from J, with 19 bases between. CDR1 is SQVTM and CDR2 is ANQGSEA in the germline V gene. The CDR3 has 14 residues. CDR3: CSVGNSGLWGTQYF. The CDR3 bases are TGCAGCGTTGGGAACTCGGGACTTTGGGGTACGCAGTATTTT.

V is TRBV4-2 and J is TRBJ2-1, with TRBD2 matching 10 bases. J lost 4 bases, V lost 0 bases, and 15 bases had no gene match. Germline V gene lookup returns CDR1 LGHNA and CDR2 YNFKEQ. This CDR3 has 20 residues. In nucleotides, the CDR3 is TGTGCCAGCAGCCAAGATGCCGCGGGGGGTCTAGCGGGAGCTTACAATGAGCAGTTCTTC. Residues: CASSQDAAGGLAGAYNEQFF.

The sample holds one count of this clone. The V and J genes are TRBV6-1 and TRBJ1-2; D gene unclear. This CDR3 is built from 17 residues. V was cut by 0 bases and J by 5 bases, with 19 bases left in between. Germline V CDR1 and CDR2: MNHNS, SASEGT. In DNA form, the CDR3 reads TGTGCCAGCAGTGAAGCGATAGGCGACGGACGGCAATATGGCTACACCTTC. Residues: CASSEAIGDGRQYGYTF.

This chain links TRBV28 with TRBJ2-3; the D gene could be TRBD1 or TRBD2 (5 bases each). Per germline, CDR1 MDHEN and CDR2 SYDVKM. The V and J ends lost 0 bases and 4 bases respectively, with 5 bases between them. The CDR3 loop spans 13 amino acids. The CDR3 spells CASSLWGPDTQYF. The CDR3 bases are TGTGCCAGCAGTTTATGGGGACCAGATACGCAGTATTTT.